The 28 T cell receptor beta chains below were found in one sample sequenced in a study of blood T cell repertoires in COVID-19 (TCRdb year 2020). Library generation was performed with the immunoSEQ multiplex PCR assay. Here the immuneACCESS table is served through TCRdb, limited to in-frame sequences with V and J called. Missing clones are a known gap in these copies; in checked studies unresolved V genes cover under half, and the rest lacks a known reason. The sample table lists over 80,000 clones, 80% to 90% of them with a count of one. The top ten constitute over 15% of the sample. Sequencing used peripheral blood. All receptors come from a woman aged 55-69 years with acute or convalescent COVID-19.

The J gene is TRBJ2-2, the V gene TRBV9; a possible D gene is TRBD2 (5 bases). Germline CDR1 and CDR2: SGDLS and YYNGEE. There are 16 residues in the CDR3. Trimming removed 0 bases from V and 1 base from J, with 10 bases in between. In nucleotides, the CDR3 is TGTGCCAGCAGCGTAGCTGGAGCGGTGAACACCGGGGAGCTGTTTTTT. As protein: CASSVAGAVNTGELFF.

The V and J genes are TRBV5-5 and TRBJ1-6; D is possibly TRBD1 (5 bases). Between the trimmed V and J ends, which lost 0 bases and 8 bases, there was a span of 6 bases. Per the germline V gene, CDR1 is SGHKS and CDR2 is YYEKEE (reference sequence). The CDR3 is made up of 13 amino acids. CDR3: CASSLARDSPLHF. As DNA, the CDR3 is TGTGCCAGCAGCTTGGCCAGGGATTCACCCCTCCACTTT.

The chain joins TRBV7-2 to TRBJ1-2; 7 bases agree with TRBD1. This CDR3 spans 13 amino acids. V lost 4 bases, J lost 7 bases, and 6 bases stayed unmatched. CDR1 is SGHTA, CDR2 FQGNSA, per germline. CDR3 sequence reads: CASSSTGAGGYTF. The CDR3 nucleotides are TGTGCCAGCAGCTCCACAGGGGCGGGTGGCTACACCTTC.

This chain connects TRBV7-8 to TRBJ1-1; 7 bases are a match to TRBD1. In germline, CDR1 is SGHVS, CDR2 FQNEAQ. The CDR3 sequence is 16 residues long. The V and J ends lost 6 bases and 0 bases, in that order; junction bases with no gene match: 10. As DNA, the CDR3 is TGTGCCAGCAGACTTCTTCCGGGACAGTTGAACACTGAAGCTTTCTTT. Translating it yields CASRLLPGQLNTEAFF.

This clone was recorded a few times. The rearrangement joins TRBV11-3 to TRBJ1-2; D unresolved. V dropped 5 bases and J dropped 1 base, with 8 bases sitting between them. Germline V gene lookup returns CDR1 SGHNT and CDR2 YENEEA. The CDR3 has 13 residues. As DNA, the CDR3 is TGTGCCAGCAGCCCGGGGTTTAACTATGGCTACACCTTC. Translating it yields CASSPGFNYGYTF.

The CDR3 DNA sequence: TGTGCCAGCAGTTACTCGAGTCAGAGGGGGGGGGAGCAGCCCCAGCATTTT. It is translated as CASSYSSQRGGEQPQHF. The rearrangement joins TRBV6-2 or TRBV6-3 to TRBJ1-5; D perhaps matches TRBD1 (6 bases). Per germline, CDR1 MNHEY and CDR2 SVGEGT. The V gene lost 0 bases and the J gene lost 7 bases, with 19 bases spanning the gap. The CDR3 totals 17 residues.

This clone was counted a few times. The chain is built from TRBV5-6 and TRBJ2-6, with 9 bases fitting TRBD2. J was trimmed by 0 bases and V by 4 bases; bases with no gene match: 8. Germline assignment: CDR1 SGHDT and CDR2 YYEEEE. CDR3 length equals 18 residues. CDR3 sequence reads: CASSPLAGPPSGANVLTF. The CDR3 DNA follows: TGTGCCAGCAGCCCTCTAGCGGGACCACCCTCTGGGGCCAACGTCCTGACTTTC.

The V gene is TRBV11-3, the J gene TRBJ1-2; 7 positions match TRBD1. The CDR3 totals 16 residues. Germline values: CDR1 SGHNT, CDR2 YENEEA. The trim removed 5 bases at V and 7 bases at J, leaving 16 bases unmatched. The CDR3 coding sequence is TGTGCCAGCAGCGCCCGAGGGGGCAGGGGGTCTACTGGCTACACCTTC. This sequence encodes CASSARGGRGSTGYTF.

The V call is TRBV19, the J call TRBJ2-1, with D perhaps TRBD2 (6 bases). Germline CDR1 is LNHDA and CDR2 is SQIVND (reference sequence). Trimming removed 4 bases at V and 10 bases at J, with 11 bases between. The CDR3 runs to 12 residues. The CDR3: CASSRGLREQFF. CDR3 nucleotides: TGTGCCAGTAGTAGGGGACTCCGAGAGCAGTTCTTC. The whole variable domain, filled in from reference TRBV19 and TRBJ2-1, reads DGGITQSPKYLFRKEGQNVTLSCEQNLNHDAMYWYRQDPGQGLRLIYYSQIVNDFQKGDIAEGYSVSREKKESFPLTVTSAQKNPTAFYLCASSRGLREQFFGPGTRLTVL.

J is TRBJ2-3 and V is TRBV5-1; D perhaps matches TRBD2 (6 bases). The CDR3 is 15 residues long. V lost 1 base to trimming and J lost 3 bases, with 12 bases between them. Germline V gene lookup returns CDR1 SGHRS and CDR2 YFSETQ. The CDR3 nucleotides are TGCGCCAGCAGCTTGTACGGGAGTTTGACAGATACGCAGTATTTT. It codes for CASSLYGSLTDTQYF.

This clone has only one observation. This sequence joins TRBV5-1 and TRBJ1-3; no clear D. Trimming took 2 bases from V and 2 from J, leaving 8 bases between them. The CDR3 covers 14 residues. Germline V gene lookup returns CDR1 SGHRS and CDR2 YFSETQ. The CDR3 DNA follows: TGCGCCAGCAGCTTAGGAGGTACTGGAAACACCATATATTTT. Translating gives CASSLGGTGNTIYF. Full variable domain (missing parts from reference TRBV5-1 and TRBJ1-3): KAGVTQTPRYLIKTRGQQVTLSCSPISGHRSVSWYQQTPGQGLQFLFEYFSETQRNKGNFPGRFSGRQFSNSRSEMNVSTLELGDSALYLCASSLGGTGNTIYFGEGSWLTVV.

CDR3 sequence: CASSQTGTDYGYTF. The CDR3 DNA reads TGTGCCAGCAGCCAAACCGGGACAGACTATGGCTACACCTTC. The rearrangement links TRBV3-1 (or the pseudogene TRBV3-2) to TRBJ1-2; 7 positions match TRBD1. The CDR3 sequence is 14 residues long. Germline CDR1 LGHDT, CDR2 YNNKEL (reference sequence). V shed 2 bases, J shed 3 bases, and the junction held 3 bases outside the gene matches.

The chain couples TRBV19 to TRBJ1-1; D might be TRBD1 (5 bases). The CDR3 runs to 16 residues. V was trimmed by 6 bases and J by 5 bases, leaving 22 bases between them. Germline CDR1 LNHDA, CDR2 SQIVND (reference sequence). The CDR3 loop reads CASSTSMVAAGTEAFF. DNA for the CDR3: TGTGCCAGTAGCACCTCAATGGTGGCGGCAGGGACTGAAGCTTTCTTT.

This clone was counted a few times. The chain joins TRBV11-3 to TRBJ2-2; no clear D gene. V was pared by 5 bases and J by 5 bases, with 18 bases between. This CDR3 is 16 amino acids long. In germline, CDR1 is SGHNT, CDR2 YENEEA. The CDR3 region has the DNA TGTGCCAGCAGCACCGCCGGGTGGCCATCAACCGGGGAGCTGTTTTTT. It yields the protein CASSTAGWPSTGELFF. Full variable domain (missing parts from reference TRBV11-3 and TRBJ2-2): EAGVVQSPRYKIIEKKQPVAFWCNPISGHNTLYWYLQNLGQGPELLIRYENEEAVDDSQLPKDRFSAERLKGVDSTLKIQPAELGDSAVYLCASSTAGWPSTGELFFGEGSRLTVL.

The chain joins TRBV11-2 to TRBJ2-2; 10 bases fit TRBD2. This CDR3 comprises 18 residues. Trimming took 5 bases from V and 2 from J; bases not matched to a gene: 11. Germline V gene sequence: CDR1 SGHAT, CDR2 FQNNGV. The CDR3 is CASSPARSSGRNTGELFF. For the CDR3, the DNA is TGTGCCAGCAGCCCTGCAAGGTCTAGCGGGAGAAACACCGGGGAGCTGTTTTTT.

The chain is built from TRBV7-2 and TRBJ1-2; 8 bases match TRBD1. From germline, CDR1 is SGHTA and CDR2 FQGNSA. The CDR3 runs 15 residues. J lost 3 bases, V lost 5 bases, and 8 bases had no gene match. The DNA for the CDR3 is TGTGCCAGCAGCCTGGGCAGGGGGCTTTACTATGGCTACACCTTC. Its translation is CASSLGRGLYYGYTF.

The chain has TRBV5-1 and TRBJ1-6; TRBD1 matches at 10 bases. The CDR3 consists of 14 residues. CDR1 is SGHRS, CDR2 YFSETQ, per germline. J gave up 10 bases and V 2 bases, and 3 bases lay outside the gene matches. This CDR3 reads CASSFGQGESPLHF. CDR3 nucleotides: TGCGCCAGCAGCTTTGGACAGGGGGAATCACCCCTCCACTTT.

A note on this clone: An end of the junction does not agree with germline; a read error may underlie this. The chain has TRBV20-1 and TRBJ1-2, with D unresolved. Germline CDR1 and CDR2: DFQATT and SNEGSKA (reference sequence). The length of the CDR3 is 8 residues. CDR3 coding DNA: TGCAGTGCCCTCGGGTCCCACTTC. Translation: CSALGSHF.

The rearrangement joins TRBV30 to TRBJ1-6; 8 bases fit TRBD1. J gave up 7 bases and V 0 bases, and 8 bases lay outside the gene matches. Germline assignment: CDR1 GTSNPN and CDR2 SVGIG (reference sequence). The CDR3 sequence is 16 residues long. The CDR3 loop reads CAWSVGQGARNSPLHF. CDR3 coding DNA: TGTGCCTGGAGTGTCGGCCAGGGGGCAAGAAATTCACCCCTCCACTTT.

This clone has a single count. This chain links TRBV10-1 with TRBJ2-3; D unresolved. The CDR3 runs 13 residues. The germline gives CDR1 WNHNN, CDR2 SYGVQD (reference sequence). The V and J ends lost 0 bases and 7 bases respectively, with 8 bases between them. CDR3 in DNA: TGCGCCAGCAGTGAGTCTTGGTACAATACGCAGTATTTT. Amino acids: CASSESWYNTQYF.

The chain couples TRBV27 to TRBJ2-7; 7 nucleotides align to TRBD1. This CDR3 has 15 amino acids. Germline-derived CDR1 and CDR2 are MNHEY and SMNVEV (reference sequence). The V gene end was trimmed by 7 bases and the J gene end by 0 bases; junction bases not matched to a gene: 9. For the CDR3, the DNA is TGTGCCAGCACCATGGACAGGATTTACTCCTACGAGCAGTACTTC. Translation gives CASTMDRIYSYEQYF.

This sequence joins TRBV2 and TRBJ2-6; D not resolved. There are 15 residues in the CDR3. V was trimmed by 4 bases and J by 0 bases, leaving 7 bases between them. Germline CDR1 and CDR2: SNHLY and FYNNEI. The CDR3 DNA reads TGTGCCAGCAGTGCTCGGAGCTCTGGGGCCAACGTCCTGACTTTC. Its translation is CASSARSSGANVLTF.

The chain couples TRBV29-1 to TRBJ1-2; TRBD1 matches at 10 bases. The junction had 5 bases not matched to a gene; V was cut back by 4 bases and J by 9 bases. Germline assignment: CDR1 SQVTM and CDR2 ANQGSEA. The CDR3 is 12 residues long. The CDR3 nucleotides read TGCAGCGTTGGGGACAGGGGAGAGAGCTACACCTTC. This codes for CSVGDRGESYTF.

The CDR3 here is CASSLNSYEKLFF. The CDR3 coding sequence is TGTGCCAGCAGTTTAAACTCGTATGAAAAACTGTTTTTT. This chain uses TRBV27 with TRBJ1-4; D remains unclear. V was clipped by 2 bases and J by 6 bases, with 7 bases between them. Germline lookup yields CDR1 MNHEY and CDR2 SMNVEV (reference sequence). The CDR3 has 13 amino acids.

This rearrangement joins TRBV6-5 to TRBJ1-2; D is perhaps TRBD1 (5 bases). The germline V gene has CDR1 MNHEY and CDR2 SVGAGI. Trimming left V 11 bases short and J 4 bases short, with 14 bases between. The CDR3 contains 12 residues. The CDR3 reads CAGAMVGYGYTF. The CDR3 nucleotides read TGTGCCGGGGCTATGGTGGGCTATGGCTACACCTTC.

This sequence joins TRBV2 and TRBJ2-2, with 7 bases fitting TRBD1. The germline gives CDR1 SNHLY, CDR2 FYNNEI. There are 15 residues in the CDR3. J was trimmed by 2 bases and V by 7 bases; bases with no gene match: 7. The CDR3 DNA sequence: TGTGCCAGCAAACGAGACAGGGTAAACACCGGGGAGCTGTTTTTT. Encoded protein: CASKRDRVNTGELFF.

The chain links TRBV7-9 to TRBJ1-2, with TRBD1 as a possible D gene (6 bases). This CDR3 is 15 amino acids long. V was trimmed by 1 base and J by 3 bases, leaving 12 bases between them. Per the germline V gene, CDR1 is SEHNR and CDR2 is FQNEAQ (reference sequence). CDR3 residues: CASSLDVGAHYGYTF. Here the CDR3 DNA reads TGTGCCAGCAGCTTAGATGTGGGGGCACACTATGGCTACACCTTC. Filled out from reference TRBV7-9 and TRBJ1-2, the complete variable domain reads DTGVSQNPRHKITKRGQNVTFRCDPISEHNRLYWYRQTLGQGPEFLTYFQNEAQLEKSRLLSDRFSAERPKGSFSTLEIQRTEQGDSAMYLCASSLDVGAHYGYTFGSGTRLTVV.

This chain connects TRBV7-3 to TRBJ2-3, with TRBD2 matching 7 bases. There are 16 residues in the CDR3. Germline trimming cut 5 bases from V and 4 bases from J; bases unmatched to any gene: 12. Germline-derived CDR1 and CDR2 are SGHTA and FQGTGA. CDR3 in amino acids: CASSQGVLAGADTQYF. CDR3 bases: TGTGCCAGCAGCCAAGGGGTTTTAGCGGGCGCAGATACGCAGTATTTT.